Listed below are T cell receptor beta chains from one sample, sequenced in a study of blood T cell repertoires in COVID-19. Clones were read by immunoSEQ multiplex PCR, and TCRdb kept only the in-frame ones, dropping some. The sample lists about 330,000 clones; 87% were seen once. The sample was PBMCs or T cells enriched from blood (not recorded which). The receptors come from a woman aged 30 to 39 who had recovered from COVID-19. Both conserved end residues are part of each CDR3. A D gene is named only where the DNA matches it firmly. Clone size is not always given. Where it is, it says once, few, many or a class for expanded clones.

length,D,V,J,size,DNA,CDR3
16,TRBD2,TRBV5-1,TRBJ2-3,-,TGCGCCAGCAGCTCGGGACTAGCGGGGACTACAGATACGCAGTATTTT,CASSSGLAGTTDTQYF
15,-,TRBV3-1/TRBV3-2,TRBJ1-1,-,TGTGCCAGCAGTCGCGGGGGAGGGAGAGGTACTGAAGCTTTCTTT,CASSRGGGRGTEAFF
12,-,TRBV10-3,TRBJ1-5,once,TGTGCCATCAGTGACGGGGATCAGCCCCAGCATTTT,CAISDGDQPQHF
13,TRBD1,TRBV19,TRBJ2-7,-,TGTGCCAGTAGTGCGACAGGGGGAGGCGAGCAGTACTTC,CASSATGGGEQYF
13,-,TRBV28,TRBJ1-1,-,TGTGCCAGCAGTCAGGGATCGGGCACTGAAGCTTTCTTT,CASSQGSGTEAFF
13,-,TRBV9,TRBJ1-2,-,TGTGCCAGCAAGGAGGGAGTAAACTATGGCTACACCTTC,CASKEGVNYGYTF
15,TRBD1,TRBV24-1,TRBJ2-1,-,TGTGCCACCAGTGAACGACAGGGGTTCCACAATGAGCAGTTCTTC,CATSERQGFHNEQFF
13,TRBD1,TRBV19,TRBJ2-3,-,TGTGCCGGCGACAGGGGGCGCACAGATACGCAGTATTTT,CAGDRGRTDTQYF
15,TRBD1,TRBV7-2,TRBJ2-1,once,TGTGCCAGCAGCTCCGGGACAGGTATCTACAATGAGCAGTTCTTC,CASSSGTGIYNEQFF
14,TRBD1,TRBV30,TRBJ1-3,-,TGTGCCTGGAGCCGGGACAGGGGGGGAAACACCATATATTTT,CAWSRDRGGNTIYF